This T cell receptor beta chain stems from a study of T cell responses to AZD1222 COVID-19 vaccine. Study at large: Timing groups of about 4 and about 12 weeks for second doses were pooled. General study points: Seropositive AZD1222 recipients at baseline numbered only five or six. The study found Spike-specific TCR breadth and depth rose after two AZD1222 doses. Distributed over spike, vaccine-associated CD4 TCRs predominated at 160-218 and 743-854.

A remark on this clone: The antigen remains unidentified.

Produced via immunoSEQ multiplex PCR; TCRdb's table is partial and in-frame only. This table has about 100,000 clones, around 83% appearing once. The germline CDR1 and CDR2 sequences are SGHAT and FQNNGV. CDR3 length equals 16 residues. V was shortened by 1 base and J by 3 bases, with 13 bases between the two germline ends. Sequencing used peripheral blood, obtained on day 0 of AZD1222 vaccination. This receptor was obtained from an adult in good health. V is TRBV11-2 and J is TRBJ2-4, with a possible D match to TRBD2 (7 bases). CDR3 DNA: TGTGCCAGCAGCTTAGCTTTGAGGGGGGGCAAAAACATTCAGTACTTC. It codes for CASSLALRGGKNIQYF.